The sequence of this T cell receptor beta chain was determined in a study of beta chain features in type 1 diabetes. Study background: The samples had approximately 110 million sorted cells examined in all.

The CDR3 runs to 16 residues. V was trimmed by 6 bases and J by 3 bases, leaving 21 bases between them. The germline CDR1 and CDR2 sequences are MNHEY and SMNVEV (reference sequence). The authors reverse transcribed all of the isolated RNA, so sequencing captured expressed TCRB transcripts. Sequencing was performed with immunoSEQ multiplex PCR; in TCRdb, only in-frame clones are kept and a portion is missing. The table shows 220,000 or so clones, with over 65% occurring only once. Every single donor gave one heparinised blood draw, and these averaged roughly 120 mL. The sequence came from a man younger than 45 in good health. The gene calls are TRBV27 and TRBJ2-7; TRBD1 is a possible D gene (6 bases). The sequenced material came from naive CD4+ T cells from blood. CDR3 residues: CASSSPLRQANYEQYF. CDR3 coding DNA: TGTGCCAGCAGCTCACCGCTAAGACAGGCTAACTACGAGCAGTACTTC.